The entry below gives a single T cell receptor beta chain sequence along with its context. Its antigen is currently not known. The record has no base qualities; no much larger clone is one base away. Each collaborating institution followed its own protocols to collect whole blood in K2EDTA tubes. For TCRbeta analysis, collaborators shipped samples as frozen whole blood, isolated PBMCs, or DNA extracted from either of those sample types. These data belong to a study of blood T cell repertoires in COVID-19 (dated by TCRdb to about 2020). Context from the whole study: Samples from collaborators originated in the United States, Italy and Spain and spanned both the acute and convalescent phases of COVID-19. The sample metadata nearly always contained a de-identified subject ID, COVID-19 status, age in years and sex. Deeply sampled blood TCRbeta repertoires from subjects exposed to, actively infected with, or recovered from COVID-19 were included in the dataset. Samples came from the ongoing ImmuneRACE study (first 160 participants) plus 1,254 subjects from 6 global collaborators. The repertoires were made available in a free public database intended to serve as a resource for research on the immune response to SARS-CoV-2. HLA class I and class II types, where available, came from metadata supplied by the sample provider rather than from assay-based typing. The prospective study material was composed of cDNA or gDNA derived from T cells, B-cell-depleted T cells, or PBMCs.

The immunoSEQ Assay, a bias-controlled multiplex PCR, was used to amplify TCRbeta CDR3 regions from genomic DNA. The original pipeline was this. Nucleated cell counts per sample were estimated from amplification of reference gene primers within the assay. To quantify the absolute abundance of each unique TCRbeta CDR3 rearrangement, sequence reads were collapsed and filtered. For each sample, productive Simpson clonality was calculated by taking the square root of Simpson's diversity index across productive rearrangements. What TCRdb holds here is the immuneACCESS table cut down to in-frame rearrangements. Part of the clones is not present; checked against another copy, under half of the missing clones reflect an unresolved V gene, and the others are unexplained. V, J and clone size are those of that table, while D and trimming were read from the DNA. Counted in this sample were some 460,000 clones; approximately 90% of them appeared once. Of the sample, over 4% falls within the top ten clones.

The research as a whole found: The amount of clinical and demographic metadata varied by source and participant and was provided uncurated.

The sequencing input was peripheral blood. The receptor's source is a woman aged 30 to 39 with acute or convalescent COVID-19.

In nucleotides, the sequence is TGTGCCAGCAGCTTAGCAGGGGGGGGTACTAGCACAGATACGCAGTATTTT. This codes for CASSLAGGGTSTDTQYF. Rearrangement joined TRBV7-6 to TRBJ2-3; TRBD2 is perhaps the D gene, given 7 matching bases. V loses 0 bases, J loses 0 bases, and the germline ends lie 13 bases apart. The germline V gene specifies SGHVS as CDR1 and FNYEAQ as CDR2. Including cysteine and phenylalanine, the CDR3 has 17 amino acids. Only CDR3 DNA remains: 51 bases, in frame from the first base.